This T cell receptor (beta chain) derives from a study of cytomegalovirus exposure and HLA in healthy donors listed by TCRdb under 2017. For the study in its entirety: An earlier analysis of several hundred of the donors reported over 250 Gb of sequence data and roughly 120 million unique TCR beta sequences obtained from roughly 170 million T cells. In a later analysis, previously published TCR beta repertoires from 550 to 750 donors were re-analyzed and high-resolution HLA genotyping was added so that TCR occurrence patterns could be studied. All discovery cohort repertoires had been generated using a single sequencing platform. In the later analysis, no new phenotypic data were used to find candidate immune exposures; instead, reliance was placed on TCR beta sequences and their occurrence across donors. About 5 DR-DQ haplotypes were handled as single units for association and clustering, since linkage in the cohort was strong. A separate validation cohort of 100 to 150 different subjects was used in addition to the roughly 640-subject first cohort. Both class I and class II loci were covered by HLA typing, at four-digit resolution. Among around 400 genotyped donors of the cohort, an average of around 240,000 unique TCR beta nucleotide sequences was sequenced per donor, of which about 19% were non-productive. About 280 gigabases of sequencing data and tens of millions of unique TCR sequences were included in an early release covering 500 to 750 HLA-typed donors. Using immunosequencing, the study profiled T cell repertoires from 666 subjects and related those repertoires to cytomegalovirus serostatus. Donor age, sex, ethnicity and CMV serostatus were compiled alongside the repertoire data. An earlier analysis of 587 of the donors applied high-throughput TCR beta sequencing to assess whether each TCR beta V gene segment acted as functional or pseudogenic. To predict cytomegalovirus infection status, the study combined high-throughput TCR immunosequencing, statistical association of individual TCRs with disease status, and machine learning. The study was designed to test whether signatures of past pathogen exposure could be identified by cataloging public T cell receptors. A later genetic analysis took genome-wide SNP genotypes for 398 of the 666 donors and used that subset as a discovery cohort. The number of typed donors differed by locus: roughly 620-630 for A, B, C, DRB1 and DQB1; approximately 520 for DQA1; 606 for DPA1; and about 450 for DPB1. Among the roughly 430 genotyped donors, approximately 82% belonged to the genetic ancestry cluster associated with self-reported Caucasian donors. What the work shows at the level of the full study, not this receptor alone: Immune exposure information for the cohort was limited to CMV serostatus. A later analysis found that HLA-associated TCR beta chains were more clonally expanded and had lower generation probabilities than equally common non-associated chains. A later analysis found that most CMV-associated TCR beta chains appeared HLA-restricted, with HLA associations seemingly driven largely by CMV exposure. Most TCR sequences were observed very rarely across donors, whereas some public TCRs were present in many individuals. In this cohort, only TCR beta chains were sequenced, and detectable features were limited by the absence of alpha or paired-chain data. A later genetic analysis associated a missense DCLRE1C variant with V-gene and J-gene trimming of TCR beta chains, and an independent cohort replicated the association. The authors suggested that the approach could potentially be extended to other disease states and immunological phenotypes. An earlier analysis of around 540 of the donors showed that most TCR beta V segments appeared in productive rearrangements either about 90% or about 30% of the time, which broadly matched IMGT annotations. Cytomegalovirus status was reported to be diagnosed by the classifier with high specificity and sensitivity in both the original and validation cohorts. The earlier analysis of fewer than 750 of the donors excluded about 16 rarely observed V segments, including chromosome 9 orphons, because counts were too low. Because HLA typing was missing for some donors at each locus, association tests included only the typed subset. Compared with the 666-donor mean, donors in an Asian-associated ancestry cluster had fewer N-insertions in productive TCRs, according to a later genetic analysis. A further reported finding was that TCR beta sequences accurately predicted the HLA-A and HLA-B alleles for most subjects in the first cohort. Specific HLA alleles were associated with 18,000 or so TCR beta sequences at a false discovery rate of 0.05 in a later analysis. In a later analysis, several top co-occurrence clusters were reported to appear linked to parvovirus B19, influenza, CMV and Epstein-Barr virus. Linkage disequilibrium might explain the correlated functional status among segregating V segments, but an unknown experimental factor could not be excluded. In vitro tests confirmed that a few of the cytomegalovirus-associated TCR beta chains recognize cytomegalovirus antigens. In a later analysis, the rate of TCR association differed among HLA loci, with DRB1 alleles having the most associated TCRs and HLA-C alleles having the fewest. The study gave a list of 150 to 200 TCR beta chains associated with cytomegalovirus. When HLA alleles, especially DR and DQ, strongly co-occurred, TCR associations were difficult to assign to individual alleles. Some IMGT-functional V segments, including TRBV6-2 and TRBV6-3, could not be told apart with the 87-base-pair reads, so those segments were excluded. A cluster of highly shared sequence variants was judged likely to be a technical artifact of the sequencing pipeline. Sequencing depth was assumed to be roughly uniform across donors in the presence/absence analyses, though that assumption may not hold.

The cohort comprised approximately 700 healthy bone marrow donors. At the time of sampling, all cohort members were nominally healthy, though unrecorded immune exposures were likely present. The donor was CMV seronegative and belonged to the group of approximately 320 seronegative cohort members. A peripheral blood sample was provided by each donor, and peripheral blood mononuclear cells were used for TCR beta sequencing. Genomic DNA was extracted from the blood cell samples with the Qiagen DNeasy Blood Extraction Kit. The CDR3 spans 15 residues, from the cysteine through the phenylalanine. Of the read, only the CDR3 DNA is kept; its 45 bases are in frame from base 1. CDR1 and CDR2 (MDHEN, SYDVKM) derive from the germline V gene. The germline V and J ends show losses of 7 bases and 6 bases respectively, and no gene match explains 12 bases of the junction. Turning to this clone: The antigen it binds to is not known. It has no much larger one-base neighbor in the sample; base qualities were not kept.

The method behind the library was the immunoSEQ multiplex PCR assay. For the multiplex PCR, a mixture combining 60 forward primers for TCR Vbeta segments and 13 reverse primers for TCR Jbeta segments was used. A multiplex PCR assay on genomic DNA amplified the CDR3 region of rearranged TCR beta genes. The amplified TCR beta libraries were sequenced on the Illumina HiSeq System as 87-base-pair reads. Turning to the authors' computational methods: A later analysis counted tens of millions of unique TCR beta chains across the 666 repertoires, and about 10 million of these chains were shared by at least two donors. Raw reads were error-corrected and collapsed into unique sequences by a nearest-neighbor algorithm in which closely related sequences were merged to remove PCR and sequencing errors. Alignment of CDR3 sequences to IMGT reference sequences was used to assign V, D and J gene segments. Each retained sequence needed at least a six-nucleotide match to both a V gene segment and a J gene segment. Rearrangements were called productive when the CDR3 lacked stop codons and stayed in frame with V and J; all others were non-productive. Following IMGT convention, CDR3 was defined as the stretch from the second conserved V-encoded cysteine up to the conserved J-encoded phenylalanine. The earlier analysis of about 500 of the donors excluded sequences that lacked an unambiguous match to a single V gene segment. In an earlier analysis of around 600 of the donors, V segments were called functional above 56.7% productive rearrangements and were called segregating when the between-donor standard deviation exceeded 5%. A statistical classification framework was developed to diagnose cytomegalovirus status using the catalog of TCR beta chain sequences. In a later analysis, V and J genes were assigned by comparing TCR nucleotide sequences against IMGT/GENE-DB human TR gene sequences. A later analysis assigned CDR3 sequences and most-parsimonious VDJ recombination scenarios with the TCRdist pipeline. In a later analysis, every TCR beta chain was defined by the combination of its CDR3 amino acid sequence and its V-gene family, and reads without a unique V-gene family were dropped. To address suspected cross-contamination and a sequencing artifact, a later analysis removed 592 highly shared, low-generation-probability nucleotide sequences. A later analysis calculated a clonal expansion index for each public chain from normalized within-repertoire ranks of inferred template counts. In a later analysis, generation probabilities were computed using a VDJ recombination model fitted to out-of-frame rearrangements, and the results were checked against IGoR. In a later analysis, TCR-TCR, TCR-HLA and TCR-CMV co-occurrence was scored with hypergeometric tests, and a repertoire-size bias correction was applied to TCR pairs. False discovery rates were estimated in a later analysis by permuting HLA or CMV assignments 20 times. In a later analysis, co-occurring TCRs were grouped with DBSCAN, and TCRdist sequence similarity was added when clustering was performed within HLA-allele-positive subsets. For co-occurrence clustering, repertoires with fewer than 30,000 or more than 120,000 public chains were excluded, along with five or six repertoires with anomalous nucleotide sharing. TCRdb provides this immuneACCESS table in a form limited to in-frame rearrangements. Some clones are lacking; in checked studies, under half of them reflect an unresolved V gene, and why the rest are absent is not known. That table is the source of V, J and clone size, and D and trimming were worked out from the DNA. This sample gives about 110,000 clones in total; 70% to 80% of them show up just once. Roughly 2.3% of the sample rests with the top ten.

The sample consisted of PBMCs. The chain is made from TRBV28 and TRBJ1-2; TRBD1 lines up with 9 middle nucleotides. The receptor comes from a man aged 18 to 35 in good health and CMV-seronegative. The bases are TGTGCCAGCACTCAAGGGGGACAGGGAGAGGATGGCTACACCTTC. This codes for CASTQGGQGEDGYTF.